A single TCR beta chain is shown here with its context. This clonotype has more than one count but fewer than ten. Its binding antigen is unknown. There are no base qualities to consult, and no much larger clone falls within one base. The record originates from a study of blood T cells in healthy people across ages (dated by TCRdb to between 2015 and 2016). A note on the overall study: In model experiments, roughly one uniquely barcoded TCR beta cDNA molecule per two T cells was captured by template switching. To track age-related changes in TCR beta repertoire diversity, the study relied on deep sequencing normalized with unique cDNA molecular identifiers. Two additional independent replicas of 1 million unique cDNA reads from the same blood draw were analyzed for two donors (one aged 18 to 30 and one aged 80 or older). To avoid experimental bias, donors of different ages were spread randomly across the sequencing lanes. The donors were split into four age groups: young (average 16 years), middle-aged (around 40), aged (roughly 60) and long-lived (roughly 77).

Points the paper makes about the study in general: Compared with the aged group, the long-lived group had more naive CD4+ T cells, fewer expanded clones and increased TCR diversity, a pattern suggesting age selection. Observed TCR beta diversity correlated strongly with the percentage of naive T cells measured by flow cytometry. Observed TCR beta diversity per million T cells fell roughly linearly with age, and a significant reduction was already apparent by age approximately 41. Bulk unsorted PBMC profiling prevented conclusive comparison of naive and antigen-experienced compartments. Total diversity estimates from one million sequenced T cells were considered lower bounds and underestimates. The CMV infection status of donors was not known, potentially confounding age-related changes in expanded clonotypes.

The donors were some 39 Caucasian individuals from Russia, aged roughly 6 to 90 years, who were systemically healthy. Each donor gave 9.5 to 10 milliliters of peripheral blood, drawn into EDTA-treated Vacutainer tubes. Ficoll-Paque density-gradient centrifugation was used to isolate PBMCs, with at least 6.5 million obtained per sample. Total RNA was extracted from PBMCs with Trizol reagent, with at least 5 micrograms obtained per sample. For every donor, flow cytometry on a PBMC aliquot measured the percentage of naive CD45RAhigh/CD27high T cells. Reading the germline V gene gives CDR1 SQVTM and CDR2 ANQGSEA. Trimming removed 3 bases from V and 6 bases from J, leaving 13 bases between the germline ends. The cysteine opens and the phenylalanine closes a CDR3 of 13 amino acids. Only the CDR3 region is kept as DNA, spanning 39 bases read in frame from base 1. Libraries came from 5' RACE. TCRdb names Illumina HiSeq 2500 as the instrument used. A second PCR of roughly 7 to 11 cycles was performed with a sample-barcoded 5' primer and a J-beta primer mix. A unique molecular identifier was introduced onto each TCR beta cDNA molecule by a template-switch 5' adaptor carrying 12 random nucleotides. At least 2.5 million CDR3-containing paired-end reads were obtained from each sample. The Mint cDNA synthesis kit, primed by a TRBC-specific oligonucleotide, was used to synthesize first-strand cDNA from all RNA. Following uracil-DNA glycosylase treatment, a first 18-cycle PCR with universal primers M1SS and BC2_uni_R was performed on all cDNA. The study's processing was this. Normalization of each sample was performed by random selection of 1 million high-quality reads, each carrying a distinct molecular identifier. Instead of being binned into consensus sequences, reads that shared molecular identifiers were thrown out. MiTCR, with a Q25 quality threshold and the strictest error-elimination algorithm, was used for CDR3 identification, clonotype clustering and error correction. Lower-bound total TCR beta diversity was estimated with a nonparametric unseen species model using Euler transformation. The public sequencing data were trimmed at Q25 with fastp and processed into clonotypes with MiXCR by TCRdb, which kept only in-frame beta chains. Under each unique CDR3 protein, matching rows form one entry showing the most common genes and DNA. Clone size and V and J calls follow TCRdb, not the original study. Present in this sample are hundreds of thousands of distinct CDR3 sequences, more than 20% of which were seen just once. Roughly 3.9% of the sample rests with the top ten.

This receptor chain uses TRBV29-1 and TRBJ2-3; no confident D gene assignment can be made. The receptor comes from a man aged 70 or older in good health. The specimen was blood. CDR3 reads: CSVEVRIGDTQYF. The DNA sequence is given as TGCAGCGTTGAGGTCAGGATCGGGGATACGCAGTATTTT.